Below, 14 T cell receptor beta chains from the same sample are listed, as sequenced in a study of blood T cell repertoires in COVID-19. Using immunoSEQ multiplex PCR, the repertoire was profiled, and TCRdb retains in-frame clones only, with some absent. The table has around 200,000 clones, around nine tenths seen once. Sequencing was done on a sample of peripheral blood. The origin of the receptors is a man in his thirties or forties with acute or convalescent COVID-19.

This chain joins TRBV3-1 (or the pseudogene TRBV3-2) and TRBJ1-1; weak D call: TRBD1 (6 bases). Per the germline V gene, CDR1 is LGHDT and CDR2 is YNNKEL (reference sequence). The V and J ends lost 4 bases and 4 bases respectively, with 13 bases between them. The CDR3 extends over 14 amino acids. The CDR3: CASSLTRQATEAFF. The DNA for the CDR3 is TGTGCCAGCAGCCTGACGCGACAGGCCACTGAAGCTTTCTTT.

The gene calls are TRBV18 and TRBJ1-4; 8 bases are shared with TRBD1. The CDR3 consists of 17 residues. Germline V lookup: CDR1 KGHSH, CDR2 LQKENI. The V gene end was trimmed by 0 bases and the J gene end by 2 bases; junction bases not matched to a gene: 5. CDR3 sequence: CASSPPRQGKTNEKLFF. CDR3 bases: TGTGCCAGCTCACCACCCCGACAGGGGAAGACTAATGAAAAACTGTTTTTT.

The V and J genes are TRBV10-3 and TRBJ2-7; 9 bases are a match to TRBD1. Unmatched junction bases numbered 4, after V lost 7 bases and J lost 3 bases. Per germline, CDR1 ENHRY and CDR2 SYGVKD. The CDR3 extends over 13 amino acids. The chain's CDR3 is CAIMLDRGYEQYF. The CDR3 bases are TGTGCCATCATGTTGGACAGGGGCTACGAGCAGTACTTC.

The CDR3 region has the DNA TGTGCCAGCAGTGGGGCCCCCCGGACAGGCAATCAGCCCCAGCATTTT. Translation: CASSGAPRTGNQPQHF. J is TRBJ1-5 and V is TRBV6-2 or TRBV6-3; TRBD1 might be the D (6 bases). Germline V gene data show CDR1 as MNHEY and CDR2 as SVGEGT. CDR3 length: 16 amino acids. With 5 bases removed from V and 2 bases from J, the gap between germline ends came to 16 bases.

The chain has TRBV19 and TRBJ2-3, with 14 positions matching TRBD2. CDR3 length: 18 amino acids. CDR1 LNHDA and CDR2 SQIVND come from the germline V gene (reference sequence). The V and J ends lost 7 bases and 3 bases, in that order; junction bases with no gene match: 12. CDR3 sequence reads: CASKSSGLAGGATDTQYF. Written as DNA, the CDR3 is TGTGCCAGTAAATCCTCCGGACTAGCGGGGGGCGCTACAGATACGCAGTATTTT.

This clone was seen a handful of times. The chain joins TRBV7-6 to TRBJ2-1, with D unclear. Germline CDR1 is SGHVS and CDR2 is FNYEAQ. The CDR3 runs 13 residues. V gave up 3 bases and J gave up 1 base, with 4 bases separating them. In DNA, the CDR3 is TGTGCCAGCAGCTTCCAGTCCTACAATGAGCAGTTCTTC. This codes for CASSFQSYNEQFF.

V usage is TRBV9 and J usage is TRBJ2-1; TRBD1 agrees at 9 bases. CDR1 is SGDLS and CDR2 is YYNGEE in the germline V gene. This CDR3 is 13 amino acids long. V lost 7 bases to trimming and J lost 6 bases; unmatched junction nucleotides: 5. CDR3 coding DNA: TGTGCCAGCGGGGGGACAGGGTTCAATGAGCAGTTCTTC. Protein product: CASGGTGFNEQFF.

The chain carries TRBV5-1 and TRBJ2-3, with TRBD2 as a possible D gene (5 bases). The CDR3 has 18 residues. Trimming pared 4 bases from V and 3 bases from J, leaving 24 bases between. Germline assignment: CDR1 SGHRS and CDR2 YFSETQ. The CDR3 reads CASSTTRNSGSMTDTQYF. CDR3 DNA sequence: TGCGCCAGCAGCACTACTAGGAATTCGGGATCTATGACAGATACGCAGTATTTT.

The chain uses TRBV13 and TRBJ1-1; D is unclear. Trimming shortened V by 6 bases and J by 7 bases, and 6 bases separated the two germline ends. The germline CDR1 and CDR2 sequences are PRHDT and FYEKMQ (reference sequence). The CDR3 is 10 amino acids. CDR3 DNA sequence: TGTGCCAGCAGACAGCTTGAAGCTTTCTTT. Translated: CASRQLEAFF. Full variable domain (missing parts from reference TRBV13 and TRBJ1-1): AAGVIQSPRHLIKEKRETATLKCYPIPRHDTVYWYQQGPGQDPQFLISFYEKMQSDKGSIPDRFSAQQFSDYHSELNMSSLELGDSALYFCASRQLEAFFGQGTRLTVV.

The rearrangement joins TRBV2 to TRBJ1-4; D is ambiguous. CDR1 and CDR2 (germline): SNHLY, FYNNEI. The length of the CDR3 is 14 residues. V lost 3 bases and J 3 bases, leaving 8 bases between the germline ends. The CDR3 sequence: CASSDRRANEKLFF. The CDR3 coding sequence is TGTGCCAGCAGTGACCGGCGGGCTAATGAAAAACTGTTTTTT.

The genes are TRBV4-1 and TRBJ2-5; D not certain. This CDR3 has 14 amino acids. Trimming took off 1 base at V and 7 bases at J, with 13 bases between the two ends. Germline CDR1 and CDR2: MGHRA and YSYEKL. CDR3 region: CASSQARWPGTQYF. CDR3 in DNA: TGCGCCAGCAGCCAAGCCCGCTGGCCTGGGACCCAGTACTTC.

DNA of the CDR3: TGTGCCAGCAGCGTGGGAGGGAATCAAAACACTGAAGCTTTCTTT. Amino acid sequence: CASSVGGNQNTEAFF. V is TRBV5-4 and J is TRBJ1-1; D not resolved. The CDR3 spans 15 residues. Germline V gene data show CDR1 as SGHNT and CDR2 as YYREEE (reference sequence). Between the trimmed V and J ends, which lost 4 bases and 2 bases, there was a span of 15 bases.

V is TRBV6-5 and J is TRBJ1-6, with D tentatively TRBD1 (6 bases). This CDR3 spans 16 amino acids. V was shortened by 2 bases and J by 6 bases, with 14 bases between the two germline ends. The germline V gene has CDR1 MNHEY and CDR2 SVGAGI. CDR3 protein: CASSYVRQATNSPLHF. The CDR3, as DNA: TGTGCCAGCAGTTACGTCAGACAGGCGACTAATTCACCCCTCCACTTT.

The chain combines TRBV30 with TRBJ1-2; TRBD1 matches 10 bases. The V gene's germline CDR1 is GTSNPN and CDR2 SVGIG (reference sequence). J gave up 7 bases and V 4 bases, and 6 bases lay outside the gene matches. The CDR3 contains 13 residues. CDR3 sequence reads: CAWTRDRGPGYTF. The CDR3 coding sequence is TGTGCCTGGACCCGGGACAGGGGTCCTGGCTACACCTTC.